This TCR beta chain was captured by sequencing in a study of siplizumab effects on memory and regulatory T cells. Regarding the study as a whole: Fewer alloreactive sequences mapped to unstimulated CD4+ memory cells under siplizumab. Naive T cells, seemingly more diverse than memory cells, seemed major alloresponse contributors. Researchers could not give a naive or memory phenotype to roughly 75-95% of proliferating CD4+ or CD8+ clones.

TCRdb's table, derived via immunoSEQ multiplex PCR, lists solely in-frame clones and lacks some. The table has about 100,000 clones, 92% seen once. Trimming cost V 1 base and J 1 base; bases outside gene matches: 3. The CDR3 is made up of 15 amino acids. Germline CDR1 is SGHTA and CDR2 is FQGTGA. As to this clone: Its antigen is unidentified.

The source material was non-Treg CD4+ T cells sorted from blood. The chain employs TRBV7-3 and TRBJ2-5; 7 nucleotides agree with TRBD1. This clonotype was obtained from a human donor in good health. CDR3: CASSLMGQPQETQYF. For the CDR3, the DNA is TGTGCCAGCAGCTTAATGGGACAGCCCCAAGAGACCCAGTACTTC.